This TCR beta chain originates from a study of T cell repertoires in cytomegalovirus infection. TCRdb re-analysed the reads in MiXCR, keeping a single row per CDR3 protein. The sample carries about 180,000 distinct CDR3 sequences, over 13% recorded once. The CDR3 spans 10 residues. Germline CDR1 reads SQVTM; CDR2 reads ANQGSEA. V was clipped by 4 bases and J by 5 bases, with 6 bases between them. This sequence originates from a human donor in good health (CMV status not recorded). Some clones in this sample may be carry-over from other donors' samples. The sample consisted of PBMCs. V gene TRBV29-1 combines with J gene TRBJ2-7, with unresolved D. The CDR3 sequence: CSVAPHEQYF. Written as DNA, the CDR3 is TGCAGCGTTGCCCCCCACGAGCAGTACTTC.